This T cell receptor (beta chain) was observed in a study of CD8 T cells in Susac syndrome. Germline V CDR1 and CDR2: SGHRS, YFSETQ. The CDR3 totals 16 residues. V was clipped by 2 bases and J by 3 bases; unmatched bases: 7. The authors carried out high-throughput sequencing of TCR beta. They applied it to CD8+ and CD4+ T cells obtained from blood. FACS was used to enrich TEMRA cells, whereas the CD8+ and CD4+ T cells were obtained by negative isolation. Reverse transcription of 0.5 to 1 ug RNA was carried out with random hexamers. The method of amplification for TCR beta CDR3 was immunoSEQ multiplex PCR, covering 54 Vbeta and 13 Jbeta. TCRdb used MiXCR to reprocess the immunoSEQ multiplex PCR reads, holding one entry per CDR3 protein. The data contain about 110,000 distinct CDR3 sequences, roughly 95% of them singletons.

The gene calls are TRBV5-1 and TRBJ2-5, with TRBD2 identical over 10 bases. The sequenced material came from CD4+ T cells from PBMCs. The TCR comes from a human donor in good health. This CDR3 reads CASSFGSSGRKETQYF. The DNA of the CDR3 is TGCGCCAGCAGCTTCGGGTCTAGCGGGAGAAAAGAGACCCAGTACTTC. Filled out from reference TRBV5-1 and TRBJ2-5, the complete variable domain reads KAGVTQTPRYLIKTRGQQVTLSCSPISGHRSVSWYQQTPGQGLQFLFEYFSETQRNKGNFPGRFSGRQFSNSRSEMNVSTLELGDSALYLCASSFGSSGRKETQYFGPGTRLLVL.